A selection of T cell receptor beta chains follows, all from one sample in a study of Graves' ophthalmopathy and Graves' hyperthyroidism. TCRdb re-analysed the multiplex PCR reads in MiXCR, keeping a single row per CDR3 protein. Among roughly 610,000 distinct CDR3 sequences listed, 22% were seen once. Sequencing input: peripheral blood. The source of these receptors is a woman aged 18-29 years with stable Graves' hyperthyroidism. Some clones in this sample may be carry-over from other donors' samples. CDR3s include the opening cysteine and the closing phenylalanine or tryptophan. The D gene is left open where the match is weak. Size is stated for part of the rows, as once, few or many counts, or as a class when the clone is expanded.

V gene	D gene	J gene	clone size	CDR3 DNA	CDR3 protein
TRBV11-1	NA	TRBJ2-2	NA	TGTGCCAGCAGCTCCTTAGCGGAGTCGAACACCGGGGAGCTGTTTTTT	CASSSLAESNTGELFF
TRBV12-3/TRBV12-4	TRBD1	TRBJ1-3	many	TGTGCCAGCAGTTTAGGGACAGGGAGGGACACCATATATTTT	CASSLGTGRDTIYF
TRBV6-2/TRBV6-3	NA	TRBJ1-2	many	TGTGCCAGCAGTTACTCGATGGGAGCGAGGGGCTACACCTTC	CASSYSMGARGYTF
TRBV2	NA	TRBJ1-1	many	TGTGCCAGCACCCTAGGAGCAGCAGGCATGAACACTGAAGCTTTCTTT	CASTLGAAGMNTEAFF
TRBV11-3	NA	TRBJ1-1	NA	TGTGCCAGCAGCTTAGATCGGGGTCCTCACACTGAAGCTTTCTTT	CASSLDRGPHTEAFF
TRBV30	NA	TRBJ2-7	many	TGTGCCTGGAGCCGGGACATACGTTCCTCTTTGCAGTACTTC	CAWSRDIRSSLQYF
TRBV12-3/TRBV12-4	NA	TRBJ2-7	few	TGTGCCAGCGAGCGGGCCCCGGGGGTCGAGCAGTACTTC	CASERAPGVEQYF
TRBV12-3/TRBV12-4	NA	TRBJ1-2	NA	TGTGCCAGCAGTACACAGGGCAGCTATGGCTACACCTTC	CASSTQGSYGYTF
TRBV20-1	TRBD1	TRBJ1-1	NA	TGCAGTGCTAGAGAGGGGGGACAGGGAGGTCCTGAAGCTTTCTTT	CSAREGGQGGPEAFF
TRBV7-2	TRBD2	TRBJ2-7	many	TGTGCCAGCAGCTTAGCGAAGGGACTAGCGGGAGGTCCCCCCTACGAGCAGTACTTC	CASSLAKGLAGGPPYEQYF
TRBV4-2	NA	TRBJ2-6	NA	TGTGCCAGCAGCCAAGAACAGGTCCCGAACCTCTCTGGGGCCAACGTCCTGACTTTC	CASSQEQVPNLSGANVLTF
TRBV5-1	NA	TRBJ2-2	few	TGCGCCAGCAGCGCGGGGCACCAAAACACCGGGGAGCTGTTTTTT	CASSAGHQNTGELFF